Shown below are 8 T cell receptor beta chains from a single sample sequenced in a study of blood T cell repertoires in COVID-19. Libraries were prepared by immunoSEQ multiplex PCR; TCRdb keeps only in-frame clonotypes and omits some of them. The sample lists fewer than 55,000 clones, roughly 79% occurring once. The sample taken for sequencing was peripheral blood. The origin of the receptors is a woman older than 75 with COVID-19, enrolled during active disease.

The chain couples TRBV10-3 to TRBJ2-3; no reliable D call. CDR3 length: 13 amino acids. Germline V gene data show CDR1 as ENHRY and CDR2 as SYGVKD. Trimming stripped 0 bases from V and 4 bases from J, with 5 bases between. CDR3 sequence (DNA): TGTGCCATCAGTGAGTCGCAGGCAGATACGCAGTATTTT. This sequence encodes CAISESQADTQYF.

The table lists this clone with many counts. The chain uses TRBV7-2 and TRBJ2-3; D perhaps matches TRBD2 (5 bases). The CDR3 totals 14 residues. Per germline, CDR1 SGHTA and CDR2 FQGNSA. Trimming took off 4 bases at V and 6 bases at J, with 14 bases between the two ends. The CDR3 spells CASSSGDGGDTQYF. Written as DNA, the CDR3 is TGTGCCAGCAGCTCAGGAGACGGCGGGGATACGCAGTATTTT.

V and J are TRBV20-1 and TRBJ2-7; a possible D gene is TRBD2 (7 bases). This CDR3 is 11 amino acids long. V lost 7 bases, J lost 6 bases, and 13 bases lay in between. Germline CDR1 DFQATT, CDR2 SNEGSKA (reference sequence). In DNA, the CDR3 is TGCAGTGGGCACAGGGAGGGCGAGCAGTACTTC. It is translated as CSGHREGEQYF.

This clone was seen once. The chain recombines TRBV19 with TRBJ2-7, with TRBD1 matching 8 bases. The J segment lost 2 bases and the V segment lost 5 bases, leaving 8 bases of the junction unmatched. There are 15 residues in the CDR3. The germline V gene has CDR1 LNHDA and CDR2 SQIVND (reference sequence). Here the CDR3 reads CASSLRQGTTYEQYF. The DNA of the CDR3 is TGTGCCAGTAGTTTGCGACAGGGGACAACCTACGAGCAGTACTTC. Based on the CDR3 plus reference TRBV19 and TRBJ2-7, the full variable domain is DGGITQSPKYLFRKEGQNVTLSCEQNLNHDAMYWYRQDPGQGLRLIYYSQIVNDFQKGDIAEGYSVSREKKESFPLTVTSAQKNPTAFYLCASSLRQGTTYEQYFGPGTRLTVT.

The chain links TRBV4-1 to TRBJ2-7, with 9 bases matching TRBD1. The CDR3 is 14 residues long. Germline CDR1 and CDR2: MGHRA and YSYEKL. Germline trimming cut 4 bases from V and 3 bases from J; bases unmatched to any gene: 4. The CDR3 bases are TGCGCCAGCAGCCTTATGGGACAGGGCTACGAGCAGTACTTC. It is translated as CASSLMGQGYEQYF.

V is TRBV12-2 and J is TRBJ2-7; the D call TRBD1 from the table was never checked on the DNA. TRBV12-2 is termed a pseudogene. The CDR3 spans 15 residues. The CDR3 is CASRPWGQNAYEQYF. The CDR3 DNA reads TGTGCAAGTCGCCCCTGGGGGCAGAATGCTTACGAGCAGTACTTC.

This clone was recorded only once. CDR3 nucleotide sequence: TGTGCCAGCAGCTTGGCCTATATAGGACTAGCGGGAGAGACCCAGTACTTC. This translates into CASSLAYIGLAGETQYF. The chain employs TRBV5-4 and TRBJ2-5; 11 bases align to TRBD2. V trimming: 0 bases; J trimming: 4 bases; junction bases outside the gene matches: 8. This CDR3 contains 17 residues. Looked up from germline, CDR1 is SGHNT and CDR2 is YYREEE (reference sequence).

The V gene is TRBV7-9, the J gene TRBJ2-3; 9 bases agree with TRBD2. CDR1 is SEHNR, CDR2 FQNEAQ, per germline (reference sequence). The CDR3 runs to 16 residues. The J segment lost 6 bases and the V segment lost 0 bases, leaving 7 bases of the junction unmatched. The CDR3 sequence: CASSLALAGGGDTQYF. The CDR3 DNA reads TGTGCCAGCAGCTTAGCACTAGCGGGCGGCGGGGATACGCAGTATTTT.